A selection of T cell receptor beta chains follows, all from one sample in a study of blood T cell repertoires in COVID-19. Clones were read by immunoSEQ multiplex PCR, and TCRdb kept only the in-frame ones, dropping some. The sample shows hundreds of thousands of clones, 85% of them seen only once. Specimen: peripheral blood. The origin of the receptors is a woman aged 18-29 years with acute or convalescent COVID-19. Both conserved end residues are part of each CDR3. The D gene is left open where the match is weak. Part of the rows lack a size; the others show once, few, many or a class for expanded clones.

d_gene: NA
v_gene: TRBV5-1
len: 14
j_gene: TRBJ2-5
abundance: NA
CDR3aa: CASSFRTVQETQYF
CDR3nt: TGCGCCAGCAGCTTTCGGACAGTTCAAGAGACCCAGTACTTC

d_gene: NA
v_gene: TRBV18
len: 14
j_gene: TRBJ1-1
abundance: NA
CDR3aa: CASSPPTGGTEAFF
CDR3nt: TGTGCCAGCTCACCACCGACGGGGGGGACTGAAGCTTTCTTT

d_gene: NA
v_gene: TRBV9
len: 14
j_gene: TRBJ1-1
abundance: NA
CDR3aa: CASSVEISSTEAFF
CDR3nt: TGTGCCAGCAGCGTAGAAATCAGTTCCACTGAAGCTTTCTTT

d_gene: TRBD1
v_gene: TRBV6-1
len: 16
j_gene: TRBJ1-2
abundance: few
CDR3aa: CASSEARQGLDYGYTF
CDR3nt: TGTGCCAGCAGTGAAGCACGACAGGGCCTTGACTATGGCTACACCTTC

d_gene: TRBD1
v_gene: TRBV4-1
len: 14
j_gene: TRBJ1-1
abundance: once
CDR3aa: CASSQVAGGTEAFF
CDR3nt: TGCGCCAGCAGCCAAGTGGCAGGGGGCACTGAAGCTTTCTTT

d_gene: TRBD1
v_gene: TRBV6-1
len: 14
j_gene: TRBJ1-2
abundance: once
CDR3aa: CASSESGGIYGYTF
CDR3nt: TGTGCCAGCAGTGAGTCAGGGGGGATCTATGGCTACACCTTC

d_gene: NA
v_gene: TRBV2
len: 12
j_gene: TRBJ1-6
abundance: once
CDR3aa: CASSTGSSPLHF
CDR3nt: TGTGCCAGCAGTACAGGGAGCTCACCCCTCCACTTT

d_gene: TRBD1
v_gene: TRBV24-1
len: 21
j_gene: TRBJ1-6
abundance: NA
CDR3aa: CATSDYTGTGVLNSYNSPLHF
CDR3nt: TGTGCCACCAGTGATTATACGGGGACAGGCGTTCTTAACTCCTATAATTCACCCCTCCACTTT

d_gene: NA
v_gene: TRBV6-2/TRBV6-3
len: 14
j_gene: TRBJ1-1
abundance: NA
CDR3aa: CASGPGTPNTEAFF
CDR3nt: TGTGCCAGCGGCCCGGGGACACCCAACACTGAAGCTTTCTTT

d_gene: NA
v_gene: TRBV5-6
len: 17
j_gene: TRBJ1-5
abundance: many
CDR3aa: CASSLGPYRDSNQPQHF
CDR3nt: TGTGCCAGCAGCTTGGGCCCTTACAGGGATAGCAATCAGCCCCAGCATTTT

d_gene: TRBD2
v_gene: TRBV7-8
len: 16
j_gene: TRBJ2-3
abundance: NA
CDR3aa: CASSLALAGVYDTQYF
CDR3nt: TGTGCCAGCAGCTTAGCTCTGGCGGGAGTCTACGATACGCAGTATTTT

d_gene: NA
v_gene: TRBV5-1
len: 14
j_gene: TRBJ2-1
abundance: NA
CDR3aa: CASSTGGPSNEQFF
CDR3nt: TGCGCCAGCAGCACCGGAGGGCCGTCCAATGAGCAGTTCTTC

d_gene: NA
v_gene: TRBV6-6
len: 16
j_gene: TRBJ1-1
abundance: NA
CDR3aa: CASSYSKSAVNTEAFF
CDR3nt: TGTGCCAGCAGTTACTCGAAGAGTGCGGTGAACACTGAAGCTTTCTTT

d_gene: NA
v_gene: TRBV18
len: 13
j_gene: TRBJ1-2
abundance: NA
CDR3aa: CASGGGSNYGYTF
CDR3nt: TGTGCCAGCGGGGGCGGCTCTAACTATGGCTACACCTTC

d_gene: TRBD2
v_gene: TRBV4-1
len: 19
j_gene: TRBJ2-3
abundance: once
CDR3aa: CASSQDRRRTSGTRHTQYF
CDR3nt: TGCGCCAGCAGCCAAGATCGGCGGAGAACTAGCGGTACTCGACATACGCAGTATTTT

d_gene: NA
v_gene: TRBV3-1/TRBV3-2
len: 12
j_gene: TRBJ1-1
abundance: NA
CDR3aa: CASSQDREEAFF
CDR3nt: TGTGCCAGCAGCCAAGATCGGGAGGAAGCTTTCTTT

d_gene: TRBD1
v_gene: TRBV7-3
len: 15
j_gene: TRBJ2-2
abundance: NA
CDR3aa: CASSSDRGPAGELFF
CDR3nt: TGTGCCAGCAGCTCCGACAGGGGGCCAGCCGGGGAGCTGTTTTTT

d_gene: TRBD2
v_gene: TRBV6-1
len: 15
j_gene: TRBJ2-1
abundance: few
CDR3aa: CASSELAGGFDEQFF
CDR3nt: TGTGCCAGCAGTGAACTAGCGGGGGGTTTCGATGAGCAGTTCTTC

d_gene: TRBD1
v_gene: TRBV7-9
len: 15
j_gene: TRBJ1-3
abundance: few
CDR3aa: CASSLDGQGGNTIYF
CDR3nt: TGTGCCAGCAGCTTGGACGGACAGGGGGGAAACACCATATATTTT

d_gene: TRBD1
v_gene: TRBV5-1
len: 14
j_gene: TRBJ2-7
abundance: NA
CDR3aa: CASSLEGGFYEQYF
CDR3nt: TGCGCCAGCAGCTTGGAAGGGGGCTTCTACGAGCAGTACTTC

d_gene: TRBD1
v_gene: TRBV4-1
len: 16
j_gene: TRBJ1-2
abundance: NA
CDR3aa: CASSPLVGQGIYGYTF
CDR3nt: TGCGCCAGCAGCCCGCTTGTGGGACAGGGGATCTATGGCTACACCTTC

d_gene: NA
v_gene: TRBV6-5
len: 13
j_gene: TRBJ1-5
abundance: NA
CDR3aa: CASRTGIMQPQHF
CDR3nt: TGTGCCAGCAGAACAGGGATAATGCAGCCCCAGCATTTT

d_gene: NA
v_gene: TRBV9
len: 14
j_gene: TRBJ1-5
abundance: NA
CDR3aa: CASSADRMGQPQHF
CDR3nt: TGTGCCAGCAGCGCCGACAGGATGGGTCAGCCCCAGCATTTT

d_gene: NA
v_gene: TRBV19
len: 15
j_gene: TRBJ1-1
abundance: NA
CDR3aa: CASSLGTGLNTEAFF
CDR3nt: TGTGCCAGTAGCCTAGGCACAGGGCTGAACACTGAAGCTTTCTTT

d_gene: NA
v_gene: TRBV9
len: 12
j_gene: TRBJ1-1
abundance: NA
CDR3aa: CASSVSDSEAFF
CDR3nt: TGTGCCAGCAGCGTAAGTGACTCTGAAGCTTTCTTT

d_gene: NA
v_gene: TRBV4-1
len: 15
j_gene: TRBJ2-1
abundance: NA
CDR3aa: CASSHRDSIRNEQFF
CDR3nt: TGCGCCAGCAGTCACCGGGACTCAATTAGGAATGAGCAGTTCTTC

d_gene: TRBD1
v_gene: TRBV7-9
len: 14
j_gene: TRBJ1-6
abundance: few
CDR3aa: CASSRDRGNSPLHF
CDR3nt: TGTGCCAGCAGCCGGGACAGGGGTAATTCACCCCTCCACTTT

d_gene: NA
v_gene: TRBV28
len: 13
j_gene: TRBJ1-4
abundance: NA
CDR3aa: CASRARLDEKLFF
CDR3nt: TGTGCCAGCAGAGCGAGACTAGATGAAAAACTGTTTTTT

d_gene: NA
v_gene: TRBV5-1
len: 15
j_gene: TRBJ1-4
abundance: few
CDR3aa: CASGPGGSPTEKLFF
CDR3nt: TGCGCCAGCGGCCCCGGAGGAAGTCCGACCGAAAAACTGTTTTTT

d_gene: TRBD1
v_gene: TRBV7-8
len: 14
j_gene: TRBJ1-4
abundance: NA
CDR3aa: CASSFGQGWEKLFF
CDR3nt: TGTGCCAGCAGCTTCGGACAGGGATGGGAAAAACTGTTTTTT

d_gene: TRBD1
v_gene: TRBV28
len: 14
j_gene: TRBJ2-7
abundance: once
CDR3aa: CASGFGTGGYEQYF
CDR3nt: TGTGCCAGTGGATTTGGGACAGGGGGCTACGAGCAGTACTTC

d_gene: NA
v_gene: TRBV19
len: 13
j_gene: TRBJ1-1
abundance: many
CDR3aa: CASSIDRNTEAFF
CDR3nt: TGTGCCAGTAGTATAGACAGGAACACTGAAGCTTTCTTT

d_gene: NA
v_gene: TRBV12-5
len: 14
j_gene: TRBJ1-5
abundance: NA
CDR3aa: CASGLAGDNQPQHF
CDR3nt: TGTGCTAGTGGTTTAGCAGGGGATAATCAGCCCCAGCATTTT

d_gene: TRBD2
v_gene: TRBV5-1
len: 16
j_gene: TRBJ2-3
abundance: NA
CDR3aa: CASSLGRREITDTQYF
CDR3nt: TGCGCCAGCAGCTTGGGGCGGCGGGAGATCACAGATACGCAGTATTTT

d_gene: NA
v_gene: TRBV10-3
len: 16
j_gene: TRBJ2-2
abundance: NA
CDR3aa: CAIPTRGGENTGELFF
CDR3nt: TGTGCCATCCCTACTAGGGGGGGCGAGAACACCGGGGAGCTGTTTTTT

d_gene: TRBD1
v_gene: TRBV14
len: 15
j_gene: TRBJ1-2
abundance: NA
CDR3aa: CASSQREDRQRGYTF
CDR3nt: TGTGCCAGCAGCCAAAGGGAGGACAGGCAACGAGGCTACACCTTC

d_gene: TRBD1
v_gene: TRBV24-1
len: 13
j_gene: TRBJ2-7
abundance: once
CDR3aa: CAVQGEPTYEQYF
CDR3nt: TGTGCCGTACAGGGGGAACCCACCTACGAGCAGTACTTC

d_gene: TRBD2
v_gene: TRBV7-3
len: 21
j_gene: TRBJ2-3
abundance: NA
CDR3aa: CASSLSPGTSGGPDSTDTQYF
CDR3nt: TGTGCCAGCAGCTTATCGCCCGGGACTAGCGGGGGCCCCGATAGCACAGATACGCAGTATTTT

d_gene: TRBD1
v_gene: TRBV11-2
len: 19
j_gene: TRBJ1-2
abundance: NA
CDR3aa: CASSPRWGTGGLANYGYTF
CDR3nt: TGTGCCAGCAGCCCCCGATGGGGGACAGGGGGACTCGCTAACTATGGCTACACCTTC

d_gene: TRBD1
v_gene: TRBV2
len: 14
j_gene: TRBJ1-2
abundance: NA
CDR3aa: CASSGADRVSGYTF
CDR3nt: TGTGCCAGCAGCGGCGCGGACAGGGTATCTGGCTACACCTTC

d_gene: TRBD1
v_gene: TRBV5-1
len: 16
j_gene: TRBJ2-7
abundance: once
CDR3aa: CASSYNDQGAEDEQYF
CDR3nt: TGCGCCAGCAGCTACAATGATCAGGGGGCAGAGGACGAGCAGTACTTC

d_gene: NA
v_gene: TRBV28
len: 17
j_gene: TRBJ2-7
abundance: NA
CDR3aa: CASRTSLGGTYSYEQYF
CDR3nt: TGTGCCAGCAGGACCTCCCTAGGCGGGACCTACTCCTACGAGCAGTACTTC

d_gene: NA
v_gene: TRBV10-3
len: 13
j_gene: TRBJ1-1
abundance: NA
CDR3aa: CAISPTVNTEAFF
CDR3nt: TGTGCCATCAGCCCGACAGTGAACACTGAAGCTTTCTTT

d_gene: NA
v_gene: TRBV10-1
len: 13
j_gene: TRBJ2-1
abundance: NA
CDR3aa: CASSIVIRGEQFF
CDR3nt: TGCGCCAGCAGTATCGTTATTAGGGGTGAGCAGTTCTTC

d_gene: NA
v_gene: TRBV18
len: 12
j_gene: TRBJ2-1
abundance: NA
CDR3aa: CASSNSYNEQFF
CDR3nt: TGTGCCAGCTCAAACAGCTACAATGAGCAGTTCTTC

d_gene: TRBD2
v_gene: TRBV2
len: 14
j_gene: TRBJ2-7
abundance: once
CDR3aa: CASLQGLATPEQYF
CDR3nt: TGTGCCAGCCTCCAAGGACTAGCGACTCCCGAGCAGTACTTC

d_gene: NA
v_gene: TRBV21-1
len: 16
j_gene: TRBJ1-4
abundance: NA
CDR3aa: CASSVPGQGGNEKLFF
CDR3nt: TGTGCCAGCAGCGTCCCGGGACAGGGAGGGAATGAAAAACTGTTTTTT

d_gene: NA
v_gene: TRBV7-9
len: 13
j_gene: TRBJ2-7
abundance: NA
CDR3aa: CASSMGRTYEQYF
CDR3nt: TGTGCCAGCAGTATGGGGAGAACCTACGAGCAGTACTTC

d_gene: TRBD1
v_gene: TRBV19
len: 14
j_gene: TRBJ1-2
abundance: NA
CDR3aa: CASTTLTGNYGYTF
CDR3nt: TGTGCCAGTACCACACTGACAGGGAACTATGGCTACACCTTC

d_gene: TRBD2
v_gene: TRBV30
len: 16
j_gene: TRBJ2-3
abundance: once
CDR3aa: CACTLGTSGRTDTQYF
CDR3nt: TGTGCCTGTACCCTCGGGACTAGCGGGAGAACAGATACGCAGTATTTT

d_gene: NA
v_gene: TRBV2
len: 16
j_gene: TRBJ2-6
abundance: NA
CDR3aa: CASSETLLSGANVLTF
CDR3nt: TGTGCCAGCAGTGAAACTTTACTCTCTGGGGCCAACGTCCTGACTTTC

d_gene: NA
v_gene: TRBV28
len: 14
j_gene: TRBJ1-6
abundance: NA
CDR3aa: CASSLWGGGSPLHF
CDR3nt: TGTGCCAGCAGTTTGTGGGGGGGAGGCTCACCCCTCCACTTT

d_gene: NA
v_gene: TRBV24-1
len: 16
j_gene: TRBJ2-3
abundance: NA
CDR3aa: CATSDPRGKGWDTQYF
CDR3nt: TGTGCCACCAGTGACCCCAGGGGCAAGGGGTGGGATACGCAGTATTTT